The clone carrying this T cell receptor (beta chain) was detected a few times. The CDR3 consists of 14 residues. Per the germline V gene, CDR1 is MNHNY and CDR2 is SVGAGI (reference sequence). V lost 6 bases to trimming and J lost 9 bases; unmatched junction nucleotides: 7. This sample stems from a study of blood T cell repertoires in COVID-19. Clones were sequenced by immunoSEQ multiplex PCR, and TCRdb holds only the in-frame ones, with some missing. Among about 88,000 clones listed, 72% were seen once. The clonotype comes from a woman aged 60-70 years in a cohort sampled during active or convalescent COVID-19. The chain combines TRBV6-6 with TRBJ1-6, with 8 bases aligning to TRBD1. Sequences were obtained from peripheral blood. CDR3 protein: CASSDRGDGSPLHF. The CDR3 nucleotides are TGTGCCAGCAGCGACAGGGGAGATGGTTCACCCCTCCACTTT.